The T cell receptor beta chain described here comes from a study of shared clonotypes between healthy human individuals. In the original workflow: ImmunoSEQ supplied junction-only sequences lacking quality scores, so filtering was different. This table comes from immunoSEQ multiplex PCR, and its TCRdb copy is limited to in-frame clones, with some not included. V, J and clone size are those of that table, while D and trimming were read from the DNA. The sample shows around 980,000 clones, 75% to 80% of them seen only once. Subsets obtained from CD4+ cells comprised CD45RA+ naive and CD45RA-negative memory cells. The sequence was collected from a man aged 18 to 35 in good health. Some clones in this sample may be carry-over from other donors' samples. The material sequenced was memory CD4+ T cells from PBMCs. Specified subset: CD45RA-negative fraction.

The CDR3 region has the DNA TGCGCCAGCAGCTTTCTTTATGGGCACAATGAGCAGTTCTTC. Its translation: CASSFLYGHNEQFF. The gene calls are TRBV5-1 and TRBJ2-1; D uncertain. CDR3 size: 14 residues. Trimming stripped 2 bases from V and 5 bases from J, with 11 bases between. Germline V CDR1 and CDR2: SGHRS, YFSETQ.